This T cell receptor (beta chain) was recovered during a study of T cells in Graves' hyperthyroidism and ophthalmopathy. Exclusion criteria comprised uncontrolled infection, other autoimmune disease, pregnancy or lactation. Researchers amplified the TCR beta CDR3 regions from RNA transcripts. Initially, a first-round RT-PCR of the TCR CDR3 employed the HTBI primer set. Via MiXCR, TCRdb re-called the multiplex PCR reads, giving one row per CDR3 protein. This table holds a few hundred thousand distinct CDR3 sequences, roughly 17% found once. Study findings and constraints: Most expanded thyroid clonotypes above 0.001 recurred in blood.

The sample holds a few counts of this clonotype. Its specificity is unknown. Trimming shortened V by 0 bases and J by 9 bases, and 9 bases separated the two germline ends. The CDR3 length is 13 residues. Germline V lookup: CDR1 MNHEY, CDR2 SMNVEV (reference sequence). The sequencing sample was made of blood. This receptor was identified in a young woman with Graves' ophthalmopathy. The chain employs TRBV27 and TRBJ2-1; TRBD1 is a possible D gene (5 bases). CDR3 sequence reads: CASSLSQGVEQFF. CDR3 sequence (DNA): TGTGCCAGCAGTTTATCTCAGGGCGTTGAGCAGTTCTTC.